The next 9 T cell receptor beta chains were all read from a single sample in a study of regulatory T cells in long-lasting Graves disease. Combining iRepertoire HTBI primers with Arm-PCR of CDR3 regions, the authors built TCR beta libraries. TCRdb used MiXCR to reprocess the multiplex PCR reads, holding one entry per CDR3 protein. The sample yields roughly 700,000 distinct CDR3 sequences, 25% to 30% seen once. The time point here: persistent/refractory GD, antithyroid drugs over 5 years with positive TRAb. Extracted RNA from PBMCs served as the source of the TCR library. The source was peripheral blood mononuclear cells (PBMCs), collected when the disease was refractory, from a patient treated with antithyroid drugs. The receptors stem from a female donor with Graves disease.

The chain is built from TRBV2 and TRBJ2-7; 7 bases are shared with TRBD2. Germline loops: CDR1 SNHLY, CDR2 FYNNEI. V dropped 2 bases and J dropped 3; count of bases not matched to a gene: 16. The CDR3 is 18 amino acids. The CDR3 DNA follows: TGTGCCAGCAGTGAACAAAGGCTAGCGGTTATTACATTCTACGAGCAGTACTTC. Translated: CASSEQRLAVITFYEQYF.

As regards this clonotype: This probably arose from a read error, given a far larger clone one base away. The V and J genes are TRBV12-3 or TRBV12-4 and TRBJ2-5; D gene uncertain. The CDR3 contains 11 residues. The DNA of the CDR3 is TGTGCCAGCAGTCCCAAAGAGGCCCAGTACTTC. It encodes CASSPKEAQYF.

This clonotype was seen a handful of times. The chain joins TRBV30 to TRBJ2-5, with a possible D match to TRBD1 (6 bases). The CDR3 has 14 amino acids. V was cut by 5 bases and J by 3 bases, with 16 bases left in between. Germline V gene data show CDR1 as GTSNPN and CDR2 as SVGIG (reference sequence). Here the CDR3 DNA reads TGTGCCTGGGGTACCGGGACAAATGAAGAGACCCAGTACTTC. It encodes CAWGTGTNEETQYF.

The V gene is TRBV7-9, the J gene TRBJ1-1; a weak D match, TRBD1 (6 bases). V gave up 7 bases and J gave up 5 bases, with 17 bases separating them. Germline CDR1 SEHNR, CDR2 FQNEAQ (reference sequence). The CDR3 length is 14 residues. CDR3 protein: CASINTGGATEAFF. CDR3 bases: TGTGCCAGCATCAATACCGGGGGGGCAACTGAAGCTTTCTTT.

The chain carries TRBV6-1 and TRBJ2-1; 10 bases agree with TRBD2. V dropped 6 bases and J dropped 8; count of bases not matched to a gene: 13. Germline loops: CDR1 MNHNS, CDR2 SASEGT. This CDR3 contains 16 residues. CDR3 in amino acids: CASSPPPASGSHEQFF. The CDR3 DNA follows: TGTGCCAGCAGCCCTCCCCCGGCTAGCGGGAGCCATGAGCAGTTCTTC.

This clonotype appeared many times. This sequence joins TRBV3-1 and TRBJ2-7; 10 nucleotides match TRBD2. The CDR3 length is 15 residues. The J segment lost 5 bases and the V segment lost 1 base, leaving 5 bases of the junction unmatched. Per germline, CDR1 LGHDT and CDR2 YNNKEL (reference sequence). DNA for the CDR3: TGTGCCAGCAGCCAAGGGCTAGCGGGAGTGCACGAGCAGTACTTC. It specifies CASSQGLAGVHEQYF.

This clonotype was detected only a few times. V gene TRBV19 combines with J gene TRBJ1-1; D unclear. This CDR3 spans 15 amino acids. Germline V gene sequence: CDR1 LNHDA, CDR2 SQIVND (reference sequence). V was trimmed by 3 bases and J by 0 bases, leaving 11 bases between them. CDR3 amino acids: CASSIGGRMNTEAFF. In DNA form, the CDR3 reads TGTGCCAGTAGTATTGGAGGCAGGATGAACACTGAAGCTTTCTTT.

This clonotype has more than one count but fewer than ten. The chain has TRBV2 and TRBJ2-1; D not resolved. The CDR3 sequence is 15 residues long. CDR1 SNHLY and CDR2 FYNNEI come from the germline V gene. Trimming left V 8 bases short and J 2 bases short, with 16 bases between. The CDR3 sequence is CASSSSRTPYNEQFF. The CDR3, as DNA: TGTGCCAGCTCATCAAGTCGTACCCCCTACAATGAGCAGTTCTTC.

The chain couples TRBV10-1 to TRBJ2-4, with 12 nucleotides matching TRBD1. CDR1 is WNHNN and CDR2 is SYGVQD in the germline V gene (reference sequence). This CDR3 contains 18 residues. Unmatched junction bases numbered 13, after V lost 10 bases and J lost 0 bases. In DNA form, the CDR3 reads TGCGCCAACGCACGGGACAGGGGGCGGAGGGTAGCCAAAAACATTCAGTACTTC. It yields the protein CANARDRGRRVAKNIQYF.